Below are 14 T cell receptor beta chains sequenced from a single sample in a study of shared clonotypes between healthy human individuals. Naive CD8 cells comprised CD45RO-negative, CCR7-positively selected cells, excluding terminally differentiated effector memory CD45RA+ cells. Only in-frame clones appear in the TCRdb table, and some are missing; sequencing was by immunoSEQ multiplex PCR. Of around 1,900,000 clones in the sample, 85% to 95% were seen once. Sequencing was done on a sample of naive CD8+ T cells from PBMCs. Receptors were obtained from a man aged 18 to 30 in good health. Some clones in this sample may be carry-over from other donors' samples.

This chain joins TRBV7-6 and TRBJ2-1, with 12 bases matching TRBD2. CDR1 is SGHVS and CDR2 is FNYEAQ in the germline V gene. The trim removed 5 bases at V and 8 bases at J, leaving 7 bases unmatched. This CDR3 has 15 residues. CDR3 coding DNA: TGTGCCAGCAGCCAGGGACTAGCGGGCGGTCATGAGCAGTTCTTC. Translation: CASSQGLAGGHEQFF.

This clone was seen a single time. The V and J genes are TRBV5-1 and TRBJ2-2; TRBD1 or TRBD2 may be the D gene (5 bases each). This CDR3 has 16 amino acids. The germline V and J ends were trimmed by 4 bases and 1 base, with 14 bases remaining between them. Germline assignment: CDR1 SGHRS and CDR2 YFSETQ. In DNA, the CDR3 is TGCGCCAGCAGCGGGGCGGGTCAAGAGAACACCGGGGAGCTGTTTTTT. It is translated as CASSGAGQENTGELFF.

The chain employs TRBV29-1 and TRBJ2-7; no clear D. Germline V gives CDR1 SQVTM, CDR2 ANQGSEA. The CDR3 covers 15 residues. Trimming took off 4 bases at V and 1 base at J, with 17 bases between the two ends. The CDR3 sequence: CSVALWTLGSYEQYF. CDR3 nucleotide sequence: TGCAGCGTTGCATTATGGACGCTCGGTTCCTACGAGCAGTACTTC.

The V gene is TRBV29-1, the J gene TRBJ2-1, with a tentative D call TRBD2 (6 bases). The CDR3 sequence is 15 residues long. Germline CDR1 SQVTM, CDR2 ANQGSEA. V was pared by 7 bases and J by 0 bases, with 16 bases between. For the CDR3, the DNA is TGCAGCGCCGGAATCGGGAGTCCCTCCTACAATGAGCAGTTCTTC. Translation gives CSAGIGSPSYNEQFF.

The chain is built from TRBV28 and TRBJ1-2; TRBD1 matches 7 bases. J was trimmed by 6 bases and V by 4 bases; bases with no gene match: 11. The CDR3 length is 15 residues. CDR1 is MDHEN and CDR2 is SYDVKM in the germline V gene. The CDR3 is CASSSGGDTRHGYTF. In DNA form, the CDR3 reads TGTGCCAGCAGTTCAGGGGGGGACACGCGGCATGGCTACACCTTC.

This chain uses TRBV7-9 with TRBJ2-7; D unresolved. Germline lookup yields CDR1 SEHNR and CDR2 FQNEAQ (reference sequence). CDR3 size: 12 residues. V lost 6 bases to trimming and J lost 6 bases, with 12 bases between them. CDR3 region: CASSQIGPEQYF. CDR3 bases: TGTGCCAGCAGTCAAATCGGTCCCGAGCAGTACTTC.

V and J are TRBV9 and TRBJ2-7, with TRBD2 matching over 9 bases. This CDR3 spans 15 amino acids. With 4 bases clipped from V and 2 bases from J, the junction kept 7 bases outside the gene matches. CDR1 SGDLS and CDR2 YYNGEE come from the germline V gene. The CDR3 region has the DNA TGTGCCAGCAGCCCGATAGCGGGAGCAACCTACGAGCAGTACTTC. This codes for CASSPIAGATYEQYF.

The J gene is TRBJ2-5, the V gene TRBV25-1; TRBD2 agrees at 9 bases. There are 15 residues in the CDR3. CDR1 and CDR2 (germline): MGHDK, SYGVNS. J gave up 4 bases and V 9 bases, and 12 bases lay outside the gene matches. The chain's CDR3 is CASTGGGVTGETQYF. The CDR3 nucleotides are TGTGCCAGTACAGGCGGGGGGGTTACCGGAGAGACCCAGTACTTC. Complete variable domain (other parts from reference TRBV25-1 and TRBJ2-5): EADIYQTPRYLVIGTGKKITLECSQTMGHDKMYWYQQDPGMELHLIHYSYGVNSTEKGDLSSESTVSRIRTEHFPLTLESARPSHTSQYLCASTGGGVTGETQYFGPGTRLLVL.

The CDR3 reads CASSFAGDGYTF. CDR3 coding DNA: TGTGCCAGCAGTTTTGCCGGGGATGGCTACACCTTC. V and J are TRBV28 and TRBJ1-2; D unresolved. This CDR3 has 12 residues. The germline CDR1 and CDR2 sequences are MDHEN and SYDVKM. Trimming cost V 3 bases and J 6 bases, with 8 bases left between them.

The V gene is TRBV7-9, the J gene TRBJ1-1; D is uncertain. Germline values: CDR1 SEHNR, CDR2 FQNEAQ (reference sequence). There are 12 residues in the CDR3. Trimming took 4 bases from V and 7 from J, leaving 10 bases between them. CDR3 DNA sequence: TGTGCCAGCAGCTCAGACGCGGGTGAAGCTTTCTTT. This translates into CASSSDAGEAFF.

The V and J genes are TRBV27 and TRBJ2-2; TRBD1 might be the D (5 bases). Trimming took off 4 bases at V and 10 bases at J, with 7 bases between the two ends. The CDR3 runs 11 residues. Germline V gene data show CDR1 as MNHEY and CDR2 as SMNVEV (reference sequence). The CDR3 loop reads CASSWGTELFF. CDR3 DNA: TGTGCCAGCAGTTGGGGCACGGAGCTGTTTTTT.

The chain links TRBV6-1 to TRBJ1-2; D uncertain. Trimming shortened V by 6 bases and J by 3 bases, and 14 bases separated the two germline ends. Germline V gives CDR1 MNHNS, CDR2 SASEGT. CDR3 length: 14 residues. CDR3 DNA: TGTGCCAGCAGAGAAACCTCCGCGGACTATGGCTACACCTTC. Translated: CASRETSADYGYTF.

The chain has TRBV28 and TRBJ2-2; D is perhaps TRBD2 (5 bases). The CDR3 covers 17 residues. Per the germline V gene, CDR1 is MDHEN and CDR2 is SYDVKM. Trimming removed 8 bases from V and 3 bases from J, with 22 bases in between. CDR3 residues: CASSPVRGFGYTGELFF. DNA of the CDR3: TGTGCCAGCTCACCAGTACGGGGATTCGGGTACACCGGGGAGCTGTTTTTT.

V is TRBV6-1 and J is TRBJ2-7, with D perhaps matching TRBD2 (5 bases). Per germline, CDR1 MNHNS and CDR2 SASEGT. V lost 6 bases and J 3 bases, leaving 12 bases between the germline ends. The CDR3 spans 13 residues. The CDR3 here is CASRPTEGYEQYF. DNA for the CDR3: TGTGCCAGCAGACCCACTGAGGGCTACGAGCAGTACTTC.